This TCR beta chain stems from a study of T cell responses to AZD1222 COVID-19 vaccine. General study results and limits: Seropositive at baseline were only five or six AZD1222 recipients. The span of vaccine-associated CD4 TCRs extended across spike, with dominance at 160-218 and 743-854.

In the case of this clone: Its target is unknown.

Generated by immunoSEQ multiplex PCR, the TCRdb table keeps only in-frame clones and is missing some. The profile shows 160,000 or so clones, 88% of them singletons. The CDR3 spans 14 residues. The germline gives CDR1 SNHLY, CDR2 FYNNEI. J was trimmed by 4 bases and V by 6 bases; bases with no gene match: 4. The receptor comes from an adult who had recovered from COVID-19. Sequenced here: peripheral blood, sampled after recovery from COVID-19. The V gene is TRBV2, the J gene TRBJ1-5; 9 bases line up with TRBD1. CDR3 loop: CASRGTGKNQPQHF. Here the CDR3 DNA reads TGTGCCAGCAGGGGGACAGGGAAAAATCAGCCCCAGCATTTT.